This T cell receptor (beta chain) was profiled in a study of regulatory T cells in long-lasting Graves disease. Arm-PCR of CDR3 regions and iRepertoire HTBI primers were used to build TCR beta libraries. Using its own MiXCR run on the multiplex PCR reads, TCRdb lists one record per CDR3 protein. The table records 400,000 to 450,000 distinct CDR3 sequences, 15% of them present only once. With 2 bases removed from V and 4 bases from J, the gap between germline ends came to 14 bases. In germline, CDR1 is MNHEY, CDR2 SMNVEV (reference sequence). The CDR3 has 16 residues. Time point specified: newly diagnosed GD, antithyroid drugs for less than 3 months. From RNA extracted from PBMCs, the TCR library was made. This clonotype was detected a few times. These data were also filed under a second study, of T cells in Graves' hyperthyroidism and ophthalmopathy. In that study: Patients were excluded because of uncontrolled infection, other autoimmune disease, pregnancy or lactation. An initial round of RT-PCR targeting the TCR CDR3 relied on the HTBI primer set. Clonotypes that were expanded in thyroid above 0.001 mostly appeared in blood too. In simple terms, a model built on 13 V-J features told ophthalmopathy apart from stable hyperthyroidism.

The sequence was collected from a woman under 40 with Graves disease. The specimen comprised peripheral blood mononuclear cells (PBMCs), sampled at new diagnosis, from a patient treated with antithyroid drugs. This chain uses TRBV27 with TRBJ2-2; weak D call: TRBD1 (6 bases). CDR3 amino acids: CASSLGSGATTGELFF. The CDR3 DNA reads TGTGCCAGCAGTTTAGGTTCAGGGGCGACCACCGGGGAGCTGTTTTTT.